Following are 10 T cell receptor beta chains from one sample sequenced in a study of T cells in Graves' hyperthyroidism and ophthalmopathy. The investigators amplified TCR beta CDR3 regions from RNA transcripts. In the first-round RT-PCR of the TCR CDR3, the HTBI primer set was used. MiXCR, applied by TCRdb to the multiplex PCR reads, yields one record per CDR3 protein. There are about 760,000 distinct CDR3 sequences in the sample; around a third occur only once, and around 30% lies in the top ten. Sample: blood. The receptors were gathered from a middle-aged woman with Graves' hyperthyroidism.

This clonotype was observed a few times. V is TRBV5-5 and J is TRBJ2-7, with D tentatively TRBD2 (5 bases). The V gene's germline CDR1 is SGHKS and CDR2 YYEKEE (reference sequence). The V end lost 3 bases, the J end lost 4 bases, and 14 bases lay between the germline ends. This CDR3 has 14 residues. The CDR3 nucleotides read TGTGCCAGCAGCTCGCAAAGAGGGTTTTACGAGCAGTACTTC. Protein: CASSSQRGFYEQYF.

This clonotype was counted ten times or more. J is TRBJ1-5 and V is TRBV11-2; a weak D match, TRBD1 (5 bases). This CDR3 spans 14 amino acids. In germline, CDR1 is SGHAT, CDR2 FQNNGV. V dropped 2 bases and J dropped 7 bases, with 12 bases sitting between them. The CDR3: CASSLSQDIQPQHF. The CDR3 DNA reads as TGTGCCAGCAGCTTATCACAGGATATCCAGCCCCAGCATTTT.

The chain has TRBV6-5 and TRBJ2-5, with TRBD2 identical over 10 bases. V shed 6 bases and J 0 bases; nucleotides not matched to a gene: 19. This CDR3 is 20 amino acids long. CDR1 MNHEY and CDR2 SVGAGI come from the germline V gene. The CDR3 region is CASRDRVGDKRGGNQETQYF. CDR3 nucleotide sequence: TGTGCCAGCAGAGACAGAGTCGGAGACAAGCGGGGGGGAAACCAAGAGACCCAGTACTTC.

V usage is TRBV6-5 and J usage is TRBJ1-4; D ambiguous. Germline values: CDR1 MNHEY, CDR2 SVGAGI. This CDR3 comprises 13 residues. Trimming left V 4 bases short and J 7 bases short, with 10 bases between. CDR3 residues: CASSFRPGEKLFF. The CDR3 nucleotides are TGTGCCAGCAGTTTCCGGCCGGGTGAAAAACTGTTTTTT.

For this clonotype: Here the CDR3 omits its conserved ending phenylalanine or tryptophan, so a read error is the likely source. The CDR3 reads CSAIRGLAGKETQYL. The CDR3, as DNA: TGCAGTGCAATTAGGGGGCTAGCGGGGAAAGAGACCCAGTACCTC. The chain has TRBV20-1 and TRBJ2-5, with 9 bases fitting TRBD2. This CDR3 is built from 15 residues. Germline trimming cut 6 bases from V and 3 bases from J; bases unmatched to any gene: 11. CDR1 is DFQATT, CDR2 SNEGSKA, per germline (reference sequence).

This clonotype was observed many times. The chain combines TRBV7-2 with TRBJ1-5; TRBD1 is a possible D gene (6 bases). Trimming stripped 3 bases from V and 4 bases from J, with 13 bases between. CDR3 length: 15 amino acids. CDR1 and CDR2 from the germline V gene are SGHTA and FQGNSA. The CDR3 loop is CASSFWGQTNQPQHF. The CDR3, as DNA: TGTGCCAGCAGCTTCTGGGGGCAAACGAATCAGCCCCAGCATTTT. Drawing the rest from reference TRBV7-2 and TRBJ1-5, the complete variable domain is GAGVSQSPSNKVTEKGKDVELRCDPISGHTALYWYRQSLGQGLEFLIYFQGNSAPDKSGLPSDRFSAERTGGSVSTLTIQRTQQEDSAVYLCASSFWGQTNQPQHFGDGTRLSIL.

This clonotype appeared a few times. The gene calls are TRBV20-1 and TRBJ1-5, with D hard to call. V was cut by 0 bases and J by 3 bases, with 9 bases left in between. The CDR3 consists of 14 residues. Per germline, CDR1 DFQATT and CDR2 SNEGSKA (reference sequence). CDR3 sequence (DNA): TGCAGTGCTAGAGATGTTCGGAACAATCAGCCCCAGCATTTT. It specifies CSARDVRNNQPQHF.

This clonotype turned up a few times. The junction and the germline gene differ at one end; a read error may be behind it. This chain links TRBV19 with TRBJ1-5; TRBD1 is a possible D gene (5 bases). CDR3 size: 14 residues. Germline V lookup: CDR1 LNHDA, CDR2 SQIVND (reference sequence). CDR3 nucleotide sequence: TGTGCCAGTAGGATAGGGTGGGGGTATCAGCCCCAGCATTTT. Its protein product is CASRIGWGYQPQHF. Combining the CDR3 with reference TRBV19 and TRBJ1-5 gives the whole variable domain DGGITQSPKYLFRKEGQNVTLSCEQNLNHDAMYWYRQDPGQGLRLIYYSQIVNDFQKGDIAEGYSVSREKKESFPLTVTSAQKNPTAFYLCASRIGWGYQPQHFGDGTRLSIL.

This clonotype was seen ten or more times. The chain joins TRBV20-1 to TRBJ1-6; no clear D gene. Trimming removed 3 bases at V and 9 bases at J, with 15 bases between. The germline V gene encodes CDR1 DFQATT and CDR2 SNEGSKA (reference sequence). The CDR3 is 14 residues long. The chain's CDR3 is CSASDPAEGSPLHF. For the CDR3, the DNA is TGCAGTGCTAGCGACCCGGCGGAGGGTTCACCCCTCCACTTT.

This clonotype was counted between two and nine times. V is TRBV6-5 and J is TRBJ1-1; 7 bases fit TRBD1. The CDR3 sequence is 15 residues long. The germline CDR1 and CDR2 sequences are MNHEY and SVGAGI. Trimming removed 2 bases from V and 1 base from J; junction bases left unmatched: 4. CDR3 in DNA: TGTGCCAGCAGTTACACGGGACAGCCGAACACTGAAGCTTTCTTT. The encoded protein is CASSYTGQPNTEAFF.